What follows are 19 T cell receptor beta chains derived from one specimen sequenced in a study of T-cell memory formation after mild COVID-19 (TCRdb year 2021). The library was produced with 5' RACE. Sequencing relied on an Illumina NovaSeq 6000. The public reads were run again by TCRdb, first through fastp at Q25 and then through MiXCR, and only productive beta chains were kept. Each CDR3 protein appears once, grouped with its most common genes and DNA. This sample lists fewer than 700,000 distinct CDR3 sequences; 20% to 25% were detected once. Jointly, the top ten make up 8.4% of the sample. The sample taken for sequencing was PBMCs or a T cell subset sorted from them (not recorded which). All receptors come from an adult woman who had mild COVID-19 (a few samples of this study predate the infection). The sample titles of this study are shuffled in the database, so cell type and time point are left out; the donor was told from shared clones.

The rearrangement joins TRBV12-3 or TRBV12-4 to TRBJ1-2; TRBD1 matches at 12 bases. V dropped 6 bases and J dropped 8; count of bases not matched to a gene: 4. The CDR3 extends over 13 amino acids. The CDR3 reads CASRGQGAIGYTF. CDR3 DNA: TGTGCCAGCAGGGGACAGGGGGCGATCGGCTACACCTTC.

This clonotype was seen repeatedly, ten times or more. The chain links TRBV5-1 to TRBJ2-7, with 7 nucleotides matching TRBD1. The CDR3 totals 15 residues. The ends lost 0 bases at V and 2 bases at J; junction bases unmatched: 5. Germline-derived CDR1 and CDR2 are SGHRS and YFSETQ. This chain's CDR3 is CASSLDWTGTYEQYF. For the CDR3, the DNA is TGCGCCAGCAGCTTGGATTGGACAGGCACCTACGAGCAGTACTTC.

The chain carries TRBV9 and TRBJ2-5; no clear D. CDR1 is SGDLS, CDR2 YYNGEE, per germline. V lost 3 bases, J lost 4 bases, and 10 bases lay in between. The length of the CDR3 is 13 residues. CDR3 DNA sequence: TGTGCCAGCAGCGAGCAGGAGTCAGAGACCCAGTACTTC. Translated: CASSEQESETQYF. Supplemented by reference TRBV9 and TRBJ2-5, the full variable domain reads DSGVTQTPKHLITATGQRVTLRCSPRSGDLSVYWYQQSLDQGLQFLIQYYNGEERAKGNILERFSAQQFPDLHSELNLSSLELGDSALYFCASSEQESETQYFGPGTRLLVL.

This clonotype turned up a few times. The chain recombines TRBV12-3 or TRBV12-4 with TRBJ2-7, with a weak D call TRBD1 (5 bases). CDR3 size: 15 residues. Trimming took off 3 bases at V and 0 bases at J, with 12 bases between the two ends. As DNA, the CDR3 is TGTGCCAGCAGTTTGATGGGGCCAATCTCCTACGAGCAGTACTTC. Translating it yields CASSLMGPISYEQYF.

The genes are TRBV10-2 and TRBJ2-3; D unresolved. The CDR3 covers 14 residues. CDR1 WSHSY and CDR2 SAAADI come from the germline V gene. Deletions cut 0 bases from V and 2 bases from J, with 6 bases between. The CDR3 DNA follows: TGCGCCAGCAGTGAGTCCCGGTACACAGATACGCAGTATTTT. Its translation: CASSESRYTDTQYF.

The V gene is TRBV19, the J gene TRBJ1-1; no clear D. This CDR3 is built from 16 residues. Germline CDR1 reads LNHDA; CDR2 reads SQIVND (reference sequence). The V end lost 7 bases, the J end lost 1 base, and 19 bases lay between the germline ends. CDR3 amino acids: CASTIIISGPNTEAFF. The CDR3 DNA reads TGTGCCAGTACGATAATTATTTCAGGTCCGAACACTGAAGCTTTCTTT.

The rearrangement joins TRBV15 to TRBJ1-5; D unclear. With 2 bases removed from V and 7 bases from J, the gap between germline ends came to 21 bases. Germline V gene data show CDR1 as LNHNV and CDR2 as YYDKDF (reference sequence). The CDR3 extends over 17 amino acids. Here the CDR3 DNA reads TGTGCCACCAGCAGAAGATTTCGGGATTTGGGTATGCAGCCCCAGCATTTT. Amino acids: CATSRRFRDLGMQPQHF.

This clonotype was seen repeatedly, ten times or more. The chain recombines TRBV7-2 with TRBJ1-3, with 9 positions matching TRBD1. Germline V CDR1 and CDR2: SGHTA, FQGNSA. CDR3 length equals 14 residues. The V and J ends lost 5 bases and 4 bases, in that order; junction bases with no gene match: 3. The CDR3: CASSPGTGGNTIYF. CDR3 nucleotide sequence: TGTGCCAGCAGCCCGGGGACAGGGGGAAACACCATATATTTT.

The rearrangement uses TRBV5-1 and TRBJ2-5; D is perhaps TRBD1 (6 bases). There are 16 residues in the CDR3. CDR1 is SGHRS and CDR2 is YFSETQ in the germline V gene. With 4 bases removed from V and 2 bases from J, the gap between germline ends came to 18 bases. In nucleotides, the CDR3 is TGCGCCAGCAGCCCGGTCCCACAGGGTAAACAAGAGACCCAGTACTTC. Translation gives CASSPVPQGKQETQYF.

The J gene is TRBJ2-1, the V gene TRBV7-6; no reliable D call. Germline V CDR1 and CDR2: SGHVS, FNYEAQ. This CDR3 is built from 20 residues. Deletions cut 3 bases from V and 2 bases from J, with 26 bases between. This CDR3 is CASSFPLEIDSARTYNEQFF. The DNA of the CDR3 is TGTGCCAGCAGCTTTCCCCTGGAGATAGATTCGGCTAGGACCTACAATGAGCAGTTCTTC.

The table lists this clonotype with a few counts. A much larger clone differs from this one at a single base, so this may be a read error. The chain uses TRBV5-5 and TRBJ2-3; perhaps TRBD1 as D (6 bases). Germline-derived CDR1 and CDR2 are SGHKS and YYEKEE (reference sequence). This CDR3 spans 14 amino acids. Trimming shortened V by 4 bases and J by 1 base, and 10 bases separated the two germline ends. The DNA for the CDR3 is TGTGCCAGCAGCCCCTGGACAGGCACAGATACGCAGTATTTT. Its translation is CASSPWTGTDTQYF.

This clonotype has a handful of counts. The chain carries TRBV28 and TRBJ1-6, with D perhaps matching TRBD1 (6 bases). The V gene's germline CDR1 is MDHEN and CDR2 SYDVKM. V lost 6 bases to trimming and J lost 7 bases, with 16 bases between them. The CDR3 is 15 amino acids. The CDR3 nucleotides read TGTGCCAGCAGACCCCCTACAGGGAACAATTCACCCCTCCACTTT. This codes for CASRPPTGNNSPLHF. Variable domain in full (rest from reference TRBV28 and TRBJ1-6): DVKVTQSSRYLVKRTGEKVFLECVQDMDHENMFWYRQDPGLGLRLIYFSYDVKMKEKGDIPEGYSVSREKKERFSLILESASTNQTSMYLCASRPPTGNNSPLHFGNGTRLTVT.

The genes are TRBV4-3 and TRBJ2-5; perhaps TRBD1 as D (6 bases). Trimming stripped 5 bases from V and 1 base from J, with 11 bases between. CDR3 length: 14 residues. Germline CDR1 and CDR2: LGHNA and YSLEER. CDR3 amino acids: CASSSGEFQETQYF. The CDR3 DNA reads TGCGCCAGCAGCTCAGGGGAATTCCAAGAGACCCAGTACTTC.

This clonotype was detected a few times. The chain links TRBV11-2 to TRBJ2-7; 10 nucleotides match TRBD1. CDR1 is SGHAT, CDR2 FQNNGV, per germline. The CDR3 length is 16 residues. V lost 5 bases and J lost 4; bases outside the gene matches: 11. In nucleotides, the CDR3 is TGTGCCAGCAGCACCGGGGACAGGGGAACCCCATACGAGCAGTACTTC. It encodes CASSTGDRGTPYEQYF.

The chain joins TRBV10-3 to TRBJ1-1, with D hard to call. The V gene lost 4 bases and the J gene lost 0 bases, with 6 bases spanning the gap. This CDR3 is 13 amino acids long. Germline V CDR1 and CDR2: ENHRY, SYGVKD. CDR3 region: CAISGPMNTEAFF. In DNA, the CDR3 is TGTGCCATCAGTGGACCGATGAACACTGAAGCTTTCTTT.

This rearrangement joins TRBV4-1 to TRBJ1-2; D is unresolved. The V end lost 1 base, the J end lost 5 bases, and 14 bases lay between the germline ends. Germline values: CDR1 MGHRA, CDR2 YSYEKL. This CDR3 comprises 15 residues. The CDR3 DNA is TGCGCCAGCAGCCAAGTCATTCAAGGGCAATATGGCTACACCTTC. Encoded protein: CASSQVIQGQYGYTF.

This chain uses TRBV4-1 with TRBJ2-3; D gene ambiguous. The germline CDR1 and CDR2 sequences are MGHRA and YSYEKL. V was clipped by 1 base and J by 3 bases, with 17 bases between them. This CDR3 comprises 17 residues. The CDR3 DNA is TGCGCCAGCAGCCAAGGTCGGAAGTTGGGGATGACAGATACGCAGTATTTT. It specifies CASSQGRKLGMTDTQYF.

The gene calls are TRBV6-5 and TRBJ1-4, with 9 bases aligning to TRBD1. The V gene's germline CDR1 is MNHEY and CDR2 SVGAGI. J lost 3 bases, V lost 4 bases, and 12 bases had no gene match. The length of the CDR3 is 18 residues. The DNA of the CDR3 is TGTGCCAGCAGTTTCCGACCGACAGGGGGGACGTCTAATGAAAAACTGTTTTTT. The encoded protein is CASSFRPTGGTSNEKLFF.

CDR3 in DNA: TGTGCCAGCACCTCGGCGGCCCCCTACGAGCAGTACTTC. This translates into CASTSAAPYEQYF. V is TRBV3-1 and J is TRBJ2-7, with D hard to call. The CDR3 consists of 13 residues. Looked up from germline, CDR1 is LGHDT and CDR2 is YNNKEL (reference sequence). Trimming cost V 7 bases and J 2 bases, with 12 bases left between them.